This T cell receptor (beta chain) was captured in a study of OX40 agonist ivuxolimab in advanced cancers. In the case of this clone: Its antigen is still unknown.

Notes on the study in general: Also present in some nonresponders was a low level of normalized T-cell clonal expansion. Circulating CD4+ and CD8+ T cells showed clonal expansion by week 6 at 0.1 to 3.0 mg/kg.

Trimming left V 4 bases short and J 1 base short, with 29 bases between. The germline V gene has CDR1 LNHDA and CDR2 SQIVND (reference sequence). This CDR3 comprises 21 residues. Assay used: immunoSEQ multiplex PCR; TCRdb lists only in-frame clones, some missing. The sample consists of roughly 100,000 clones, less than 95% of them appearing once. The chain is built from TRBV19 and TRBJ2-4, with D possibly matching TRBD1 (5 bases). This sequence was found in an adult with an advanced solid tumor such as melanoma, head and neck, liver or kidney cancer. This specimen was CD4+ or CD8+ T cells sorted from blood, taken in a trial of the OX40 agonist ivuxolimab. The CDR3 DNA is TGTGCCAGTAGTAAAGGGGCCGAGCGTCCGAGGCTGTTTCTGGCCAAAAACATTCAGTACTTC. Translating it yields CASSKGAERPRLFLAKNIQYF.